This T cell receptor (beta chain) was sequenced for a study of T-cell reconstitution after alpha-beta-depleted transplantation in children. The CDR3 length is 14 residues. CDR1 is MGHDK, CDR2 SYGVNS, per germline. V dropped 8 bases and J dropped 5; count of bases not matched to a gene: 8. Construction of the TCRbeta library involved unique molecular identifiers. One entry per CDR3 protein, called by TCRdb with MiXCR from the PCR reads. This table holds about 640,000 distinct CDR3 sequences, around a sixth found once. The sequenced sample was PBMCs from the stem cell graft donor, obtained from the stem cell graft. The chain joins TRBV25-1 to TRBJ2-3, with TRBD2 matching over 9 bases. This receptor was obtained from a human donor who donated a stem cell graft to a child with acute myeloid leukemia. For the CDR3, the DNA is TGTGCCAGCGCCCCTAGCGGGATAGGAGATACGCAGTATTTT. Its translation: CASAPSGIGDTQYF. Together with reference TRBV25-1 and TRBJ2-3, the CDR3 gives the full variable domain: EADIYQTPRYLVIGTGKKITLECSQTMGHDKMYWYQQDPGMELHLIHYSYGVNSTEKGDLSSESTVSRIRTEHFPLTLESARPSHTSQYLCASAPSGIGDTQYFGPGTRLTVL.